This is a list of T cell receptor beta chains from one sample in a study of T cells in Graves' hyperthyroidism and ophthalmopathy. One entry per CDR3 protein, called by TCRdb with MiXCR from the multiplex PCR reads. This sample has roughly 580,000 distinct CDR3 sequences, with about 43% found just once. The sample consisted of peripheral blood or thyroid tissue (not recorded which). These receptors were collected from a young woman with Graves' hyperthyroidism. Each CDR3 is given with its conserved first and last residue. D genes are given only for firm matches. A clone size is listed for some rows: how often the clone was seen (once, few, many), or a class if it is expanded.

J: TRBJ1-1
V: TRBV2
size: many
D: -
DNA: TGTGCCAGCAGCCAACACGATAACACTGAAGCTTTCTTT
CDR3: CASSQHDNTEAFF

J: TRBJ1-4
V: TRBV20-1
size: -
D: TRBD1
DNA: TGCAGTGCTTTTTCCGGGACAGGTATCGAAAAACTGTTTTTT
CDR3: CSAFSGTGIEKLFF

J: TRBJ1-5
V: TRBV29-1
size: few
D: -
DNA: TGCAGCGTCGGAGAGGCGGGGGGGGGGCTGCATCAGCCCCAGCATTTT
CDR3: CSVGEAGGGLHQPQHF

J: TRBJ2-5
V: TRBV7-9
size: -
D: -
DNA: TGTGCCAGCAGCCAAGATCGGCGGAAACAAGAGACCCAGTACTTC
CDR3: CASSQDRRKQETQYF

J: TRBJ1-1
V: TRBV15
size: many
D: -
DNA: TGTGCCACCAGCAGGATGACGGTTAACACTGAAGCTTTCTTT
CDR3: CATSRMTVNTEAFF

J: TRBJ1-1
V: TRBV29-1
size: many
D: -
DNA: TGCAGCGTTGAGGGGACATTCCGAAGGGACACTGAAGCTTTCTTT
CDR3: CSVEGTFRRDTEAFF

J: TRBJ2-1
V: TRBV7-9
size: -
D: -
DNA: TGTGCCACCCGGGGTTCGGTGAACTACAATGAGCAGTTCTTC
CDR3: CATRGSVNYNEQFF

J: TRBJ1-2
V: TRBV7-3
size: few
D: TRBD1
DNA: TGTGCCAGCAGCTTAGCCCCGGGACAGGACCTCTATGGCTACACCTTC
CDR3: CASSLAPGQDLYGYTF

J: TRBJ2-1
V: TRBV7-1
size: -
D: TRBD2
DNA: TGTGCCAGCAGCTCGTCTAGCGGGAGGCATGAGCAGTTCTTC
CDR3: CASSSSSGRHEQFF

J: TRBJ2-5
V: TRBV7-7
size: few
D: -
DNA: TGTGCCAGCAGCCTCCGACGGGGGATGCAAGAGACCCAGTACTTC
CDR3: CASSLRRGMQETQYF

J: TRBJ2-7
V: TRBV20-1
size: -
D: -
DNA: TGCAGTGCCCAGAACCCCTACGAGCAGTACTTC
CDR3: CSAQNPYEQYF

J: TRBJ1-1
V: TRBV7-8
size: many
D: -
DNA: TGTGCCAGCAGCTTAGGAGCCATGAACACTGAAGCTTTCTTT
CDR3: CASSLGAMNTEAFF

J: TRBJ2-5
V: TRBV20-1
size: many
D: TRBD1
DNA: TGCAGTGCTAGAGGGACAGGGGCAGAGACCCAGTACTTC
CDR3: CSARGTGAETQYF

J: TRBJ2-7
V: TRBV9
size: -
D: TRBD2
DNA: TGTGCCAGCAGCGTAGGGACTAGCGGTGCCTACGAGCAGTACTTC
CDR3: CASSVGTSGAYEQYF

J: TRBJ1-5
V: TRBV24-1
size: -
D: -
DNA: TGTGCCAGCAGCCCCCTACTAGGCGGCAATCAGCCCCAGCATTTT
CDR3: CASSPLLGGNQPQHF

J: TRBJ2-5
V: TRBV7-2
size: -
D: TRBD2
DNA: TGTGCCAGCAGCCAAAGGGGACTAGCGGGAGAGACCCAGTACTTC
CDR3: CASSQRGLAGETQYF